The T cell receptor (beta chain) described here comes from a study of T cell responses to AZD1222 COVID-19 vaccine. Findings and limits, study-wide: Spike as a whole was targeted by vaccine-associated CD4 TCRs, dominant at 160-218 and 743-854.

TCRdb's copy holds only in-frame clones and misses some; the assay was immunoSEQ multiplex PCR. The sample includes 180,000 or so clones, roughly 91% of them seen just once. For this clone: Antigen unknown.

CDR1 is MDHEN and CDR2 is SYDVKM in the germline V gene. Between the trimmed V and J ends, which lost 3 bases and 5 bases, there was a span of 7 bases. The CDR3 is made up of 12 amino acids. The V gene is TRBV28, the J gene TRBJ1-2; D ambiguous. This receptor was identified in an adult who received the MenACWY meningococcal vaccine as a control. This specimen was peripheral blood, taken 28 days after the second dose of the MenACWY control vaccine. The CDR3 bases are TGTGCCAGCAGTTTGCCTCCTTATGGCTACACCTTC. It translates to CASSLPPYGYTF.